What follows are 14 T cell receptor beta chains derived from one specimen sequenced in a study of CD8 T cells in ankylosing spondylitis. TCRdb re-derived calls from the 5' RACE reads in MiXCR, one entry per CDR3 protein. The table lists around 330,000 distinct CDR3 sequences, roughly 10% of them singletons, with 9.1% in the top ten. The sample was blood, either unsorted or a sorted T cell fraction (not recorded which). The source of these receptors is a female donor with ankylosing spondylitis or in good health (not recorded which).

This rearrangement joins TRBV29-1 to TRBJ2-3; TRBD1 matches 7 bases. The ends lost 5 bases at V and 5 bases at J; junction bases unmatched: 13. Germline lookup yields CDR1 SQVTM and CDR2 ANQGSEA. CDR3 size: 15 residues. CDR3 DNA: TGCAGCGTTAGCACGGGACAGCAGCTTTTAGATACGCAGTATTTT. Its protein is CSVSTGQQLLDTQYF.

This clonotype showed up just a few times. This chain joins TRBV7-2 and TRBJ1-5, with 10 bases identical to TRBD1. The germline V gene has CDR1 SGHTA and CDR2 FQGNSA. The CDR3 is 15 residues long. Trimming at V came to 4 bases and at J to 6 bases, leaving 6 bases not matched to a gene. CDR3 region: CASSSGQGHPQPQHF. The CDR3 nucleotides read TGTGCCAGCAGCTCGGGACAGGGGCATCCTCAGCCCCAGCATTTT.

This sequence joins TRBV19 and TRBJ2-1; 11 nucleotides match TRBD2. V shed 5 bases, J shed 1 base, and the junction held 7 bases outside the gene matches. This CDR3 is built from 17 residues. The germline V gene has CDR1 LNHDA and CDR2 SQIVND (reference sequence). The CDR3 here is CASSFSGRAGSYNEQFF. The CDR3 DNA sequence: TGTGCCAGTAGTTTTAGCGGGAGGGCCGGTTCCTACAATGAGCAGTTCTTC.

Details on this clonotype: This sequence may be a read error, since a much larger clone differs from it by one base. The V and J genes are TRBV5-8 and TRBJ2-2; a weak D match, TRBD2 (5 bases). The CDR3 has 14 residues. Germline CDR1 is SGHTS and CDR2 is YDEGEE. The chain's CDR3 is CASSLARATGEPFF. The CDR3 DNA reads as TGTGCCAGCAGCTTGGCACGGGCCACCGGGGAGCCGTTTTTT.

The rearrangement joins TRBV5-1 to TRBJ2-1, with 8 bases fitting TRBD1. Per germline, CDR1 SGHRS and CDR2 YFSETQ. The CDR3 has 16 amino acids. Losses at the gene ends were 1 base for V and 5 bases for J; bases not matched to a gene: 8. CDR3 nucleotide sequence: TGCGCCAGCAGCTTGCCCTGGGGACAGGAAGACAATGAGCAGTTCTTC. Amino acid sequence: CASSLPWGQEDNEQFF.

This clonotype was seen many times. The CDR3 DNA reads as TGCAGTGCCCCGCCCCCCTCCGGGAGGGCCGGCAATGAGCAGTTCTTC. This encodes CSAPPPSGRAGNEQFF. The chain is built from TRBV20-1 and TRBJ2-1, with 8 bases identical to TRBD2. CDR1 is DFQATT and CDR2 is SNEGSKA in the germline V gene (reference sequence). The CDR3 consists of 16 residues. The junction had 16 bases not matched to a gene; V was cut back by 6 bases and J by 6 bases.

V is TRBV12-3 or TRBV12-4 and J is TRBJ2-1, with D hard to call. The CDR3 totals 14 residues. V was pared by 1 base and J by 8 bases, with 12 bases between. As DNA, the CDR3 is TGTGCCAGCAGTTTAGGAAGCAAGATCGATGAGCAGTTCTTC. As protein: CASSLGSKIDEQFF.

For this clonotype: This may arise from a read error, as a much more abundant clone is one base away. The genes are TRBV20-1 and TRBJ1-2; D is uncertain. The V and J ends lost 1 base and 5 bases respectively, with 14 bases between them. CDR1 and CDR2 (germline): DFQATT, SNEGSKA (reference sequence). The CDR3 is 14 amino acids. CDR3 region: CSARAGSAQYGYTF. The CDR3 region has the DNA TGCAGTGCTAGAGCGGGATCCGCCCAATATGGCTACACCTTC.

This clonotype was recorded at least ten times. The chain has TRBV10-3 and TRBJ1-5; D ambiguous. V lost 0 bases and J 6 bases, leaving 9 bases between the germline ends. This CDR3 spans 14 amino acids. Germline-derived CDR1 and CDR2 are ENHRY and SYGVKD. CDR3 residues: CAISESGQAQPQHF. The DNA for the CDR3 is TGTGCCATCAGTGAGTCCGGCCAGGCTCAGCCCCAGCATTTT.

In its sample, this clonotype was seen many times. CDR3 DNA sequence: TGCAGTGCTAGAAAACAGGACAGGAGACCAAACATTCAGTACTTC. Its translation: CSARKQDRRPNIQYF. The genes are TRBV20-1 and TRBJ2-4, with 7 bases that match TRBD1. The CDR3 length is 15 residues. After removal of 2 bases from V and 6 bases from J, the junction contained 10 bases not matched to a gene. Germline values: CDR1 DFQATT, CDR2 SNEGSKA (reference sequence).

This clonotype was recorded at least ten times. The chain employs TRBV20-1 and TRBJ2-5; the D is unclear. The germline gives CDR1 DFQATT, CDR2 SNEGSKA (reference sequence). This CDR3 is 11 amino acids long. V was cut by 3 bases and J by 5 bases, with 7 bases left in between. The CDR3 loop reads CSASLGETQYF. The CDR3 region has the DNA TGCAGTGCTAGTTTAGGGGAGACCCAGTACTTC.

This clonotype showed up just a few times. This chain links TRBV7-9 with TRBJ2-7, with 8 positions matching TRBD1. From germline, CDR1 is SEHNR and CDR2 FQNEAQ (reference sequence). This CDR3 is built from 15 residues. J was trimmed by 4 bases and V by 1 base; bases with no gene match: 6. In nucleotides, the CDR3 is TGTGCCAGCAGCTTAGTGGAGACAGGGGTGTACGAGCAGTACTTC. This codes for CASSLVETGVYEQYF.

This clonotype was seen at least ten times. The J gene is TRBJ2-7, the V gene TRBV4-1, with 10 bases fitting TRBD1. Germline assignment: CDR1 MGHRA and CDR2 YSYEKL. The CDR3 has 15 residues. Trimming removed 4 bases from V and 7 bases from J; junction bases left unmatched: 10. This CDR3 is CASSLGTGVPLEQYF. As DNA, the CDR3 is TGCGCCAGCAGCCTCGGGACAGGGGTTCCTCTGGAGCAGTACTTC.

This clonotype was seen only a few times. The rearrangement joins TRBV11-2 to TRBJ2-5, with D tentatively TRBD1 or TRBD2 (6 bases each). The CDR3 totals 16 residues. The V end lost 0 bases, the J end lost 5 bases, and 16 bases lay between the germline ends. In germline, CDR1 is SGHAT, CDR2 FQNNGV. The CDR3 bases are TGTGCCAGCAGCTTAGATCGTTATGGGGGGCAGGAGACCCAGTACTTC. Encoded protein: CASSLDRYGGQETQYF.